The 11 T cell receptor beta chains presented below share a single source sample, sequenced in a study of shared clonotypes between healthy human individuals. Terminally differentiated effector memory CD45RA+ cells were left out of the naive CD8 fraction, which was CD45RO-negative and positively selected for CCR7. The data were produced by immunoSEQ multiplex PCR, yet TCRdb's version contains in-frame clones alone and is incomplete. The table includes about 2.2 million clones, just over 90% detected once. The sample consisted of naive CD8+ T cells from PBMCs. Every receptor here comes from a man aged 18-30 years in good health. Some clones in this sample may be carry-over from other donors' samples.

The rearrangement uses TRBV7-6 and TRBJ2-7, with a possible D match to TRBD1 (5 bases). The CDR3 sequence is 13 residues long. V was pared by 5 bases and J by 1 base, with 9 bases between. Germline loops: CDR1 SGHVS, CDR2 FNYEAQ. The CDR3, as DNA: TGTGCCAGCAGCCCCAGGGAATCCTACGAGCAGTACTTC. Amino acids: CASSPRESYEQYF.

V gene TRBV11-3 combines with J gene TRBJ2-1; D ambiguous. The CDR3 consists of 14 residues. Trimming left V 1 base short and J 5 bases short, with 9 bases between. Germline CDR1 is SGHNT and CDR2 is YENEEA. The CDR3 reads CASSLGSSDNEQFF. The DNA for the CDR3 is TGTGCCAGCAGCTTAGGGTCAAGTGACAATGAGCAGTTCTTC.

This sequence joins TRBV28 and TRBJ1-1, with 7 bases aligning to TRBD1. This CDR3 has 13 residues. The germline gives CDR1 MDHEN, CDR2 SYDVKM. The trim removed 5 bases at V and 7 bases at J, leaving 7 bases unmatched. DNA for the CDR3: TGTGCCAGCAGTCGGACAGGTAATAGTGAAGCTTTCTTT. Amino acid sequence: CASSRTGNSEAFF.

The gene calls are TRBV11-2 and TRBJ2-1; 9 bases align to TRBD1. This CDR3 spans 15 amino acids. CDR1 and CDR2 from the germline V gene are SGHAT and FQNNGV. J gave up 3 bases and V 5 bases, and 5 bases lay outside the gene matches. The CDR3 nucleotides read TGTGCCAGCAGCGGCCGGGACAGGGTCTACAATGAGCAGTTCTTC. Translated, it gives CASSGRDRVYNEQFF.

The CDR3 sequence is CAISESVQANTGELFF. In nucleotides, the CDR3 is TGTGCCATCAGTGAGTCGGTGCAGGCGAACACCGGGGAGCTGTTTTTT. The V gene is TRBV10-3, the J gene TRBJ2-2; D gene unclear. Germline CDR1 reads ENHRY; CDR2 reads SYGVKD. CDR3 length: 16 residues. V lost 0 bases and J 0 bases, leaving 8 bases between the germline ends.

V gene TRBV6-5 combines with J gene TRBJ1-1; D unclear. V lost 2 bases, J lost 1 base, and 14 bases lay in between. This CDR3 has 16 amino acids. The germline gives CDR1 MNHEY, CDR2 SVGAGI. In DNA, the CDR3 is TGTGCCAGCAGTTACGAATTAGGTTTGGGGAACACTGAAGCTTTCTTT. Its protein is CASSYELGLGNTEAFF.

This clone has a handful of counts. The V call is TRBV27, the J call TRBJ1-1; D gene ambiguous. V was shortened by 4 bases and J by 6 bases, with 21 bases between the two germline ends. There are 16 residues in the CDR3. In germline, CDR1 is MNHEY, CDR2 SMNVEV (reference sequence). The DNA for the CDR3 is TGTGCCAGCAGTTCCATCGCCGGAGAACTTCGACCTGAAGCTTTCTTT. Its translation: CASSSIAGELRPEAFF.

The V call is TRBV13, the J call TRBJ2-6, with TRBD2 identical over 11 bases. The CDR3 contains 18 residues. The V gene end was trimmed by 5 bases and the J gene end by 0 bases; junction bases not matched to a gene: 6. The germline V gene encodes CDR1 PRHDT and CDR2 FYEKMQ (reference sequence). The CDR3, as DNA: TGTGCCAGCAGCCACGGGACTAGCGGAAACTCTGGGGCCAACGTCCTGACTTTC. As protein: CASSHGTSGNSGANVLTF. Supplemented by reference TRBV13 and TRBJ2-6, the full variable domain reads AAGVIQSPRHLIKEKRETATLKCYPIPRHDTVYWYQQGPGQDPQFLISFYEKMQSDKGSIPDRFSAQQFSDYHSELNMSSLELGDSALYFCASSHGTSGNSGANVLTFGAGSRLTVL.

The chain has TRBV19 and TRBJ1-1, with 7 bases that match TRBD1. The CDR3 is made up of 14 amino acids. V trimming: 7 bases; J trimming: 3 bases; junction bases outside the gene matches: 8. Per the germline V gene, CDR1 is LNHDA and CDR2 is SQIVND (reference sequence). This CDR3 is CASTPTGFDTEAFF. CDR3 DNA: TGTGCCAGTACCCCGACAGGGTTCGACACTGAAGCTTTCTTT. The whole variable domain, remainder taken from reference TRBV19 and TRBJ1-1, is DGGITQSPKYLFRKEGQNVTLSCEQNLNHDAMYWYRQDPGQGLRLIYYSQIVNDFQKGDIAEGYSVSREKKESFPLTVTSAQKNPTAFYLCASTPTGFDTEAFFGQGTRLTVV.

The chain links TRBV16 to TRBJ2-7, with D uncertain. The CDR3 covers 16 residues. V lost 0 bases, J lost 3 bases, and 15 bases lay in between. CDR1 KGHSY and CDR2 FQNENV come from the germline V gene. CDR3 amino acids: CASSQSPRLADYEQYF. CDR3 bases: TGTGCCAGCAGCCAATCCCCCCGGCTTGCCGACTACGAGCAGTACTTC.

CDR3 sequence: CASSYLTSAARSQYF. CDR3 bases: TGTGCCAGCAGTTATTTGACTAGCGCCGCAAGAAGCCAGTACTTC. The gene calls are TRBV6-5 and TRBJ2-5, with 8 positions matching TRBD2. The trim removed 3 bases at V and 10 bases at J, leaving 13 bases unmatched. The CDR3 spans 15 residues. Germline-derived CDR1 and CDR2 are MNHEY and SVGAGI.